This TCR beta chain was identified during a study of T cell repertoires in cytomegalovirus infection (dated by TCRdb to 2018 to 2020). A note on the overall study: Donor HLA type was relevant to the analysis, as public TCR beta signatures indicated carriage of CMV infection together with the matching HLA type. What the authors observed across the whole study: In the ex vivo response, HLA-C-restricted CMV-specific TCR beta clonotypes were dominant, and in two of eight donors the single most frequent clonotype came from this HLA-C-restricted group. In both this cohort and an independent roughly 400-donor cohort, the cumulative frequency of public TCR beta family members distinguished carriers of CMV infection plus the relevant HLA type.

This clonotype appeared many times. This receptor's antigen is unknown. Base-call qualities are not available, and no considerably larger clone is one nucleotide away. Data came from an Illumina HiSeq 1500. TCRdb trimmed the raw reads at Q25, called clones with MiXCR and kept productive beta chains. Identical CDR3 proteins give one entry, which carries the most common genes and DNA. The sample table shows around 130,000 distinct CDR3 sequences, and approximately 9.2% are seen once. Jointly, the top ten make up about 9.4% of the sample. The germline V gene (reference sequence) sets CDR1 to LNHDA and CDR2 to SQIVND. The CDR3 holds 15 amino acids from the cysteine to the phenylalanine. Of the read, only the CDR3 DNA is kept; its 45 bases are in frame from base 1. V is pruned by 10 bases and J by 8 bases, leaving 15 bases of the junction without a gene match.

The chain is made from TRBV19 and TRBJ2-1; TRBD1 aligns with 9 central bases. Sample: PBMCs. The TCR originated in a human donor in good health (CMV status not recorded). Some clones in this sample may be carry-over from other donors' samples. The CDR3 in this case is CATASPGQGKDEQFF. The DNA sequence is TGTGCCACCGCCTCGCCGGGACAGGGAAAGGATGAGCAGTTCTTC.